This T cell receptor beta chain was captured in a study of cytomegalovirus exposure and HLA in healthy donors. General study findings and limits: TCR beta sequences reportedly predicted most subjects' HLA-A and HLA-B alleles accurately. Association with HLA alleles at 0.05 false discovery rate was found for some 18,000 TCR beta sequences in a later analysis. Later analysis suggested links between common viral pathogens and several top significant clusters. In a later analysis, V- and J-gene trimming of beta chains associated with a DCLRE1C missense variant, replicated independently.

The PCR used 60 Vbeta and 13 Jbeta primers. Here immunoSEQ multiplex PCR was the method, and the copy in TCRdb shows in-frame clones only, minus some. Found here are over 100,000 clones, 10% of them singletons; the top ten hold roughly 5%. Worth noting for this clone: Antigen: not known.

What was sequenced was PBMCs. This TCR was sampled from a man aged 35-49 years in good health and CMV-seropositive.

Here the CDR3 DNA reads TGTGCCAGCAGGGAAAACAGGGACCAGCCCCAGCATTTT. Its translation: CASRENRDQPQHF. The J gene is TRBJ1-5, the V gene TRBV6-6; perhaps TRBD1 as D (6 bases). The ends were cut back, 6 bases at V and 7 bases at J, with 13 bases in the middle. CDR1 and CDR2 (germline): MNHNY, SVGAGI (reference sequence). This CDR3 is 13 amino acids long.